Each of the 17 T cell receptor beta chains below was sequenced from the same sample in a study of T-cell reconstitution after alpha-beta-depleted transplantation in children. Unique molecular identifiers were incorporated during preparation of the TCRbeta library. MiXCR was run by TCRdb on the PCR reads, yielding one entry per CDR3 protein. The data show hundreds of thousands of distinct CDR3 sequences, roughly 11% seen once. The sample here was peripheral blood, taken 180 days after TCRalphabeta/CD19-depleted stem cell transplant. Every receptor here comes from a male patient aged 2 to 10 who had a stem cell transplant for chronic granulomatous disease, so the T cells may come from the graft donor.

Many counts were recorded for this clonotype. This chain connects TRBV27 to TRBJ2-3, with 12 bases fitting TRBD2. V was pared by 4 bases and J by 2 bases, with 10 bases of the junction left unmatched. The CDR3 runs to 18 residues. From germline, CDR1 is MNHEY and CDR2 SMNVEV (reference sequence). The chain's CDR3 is CASSSRLAGEPYTDTQYF. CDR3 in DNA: TGTGCCAGCAGTTCGAGACTAGCGGGAGAGCCATACACAGATACGCAGTATTTT.

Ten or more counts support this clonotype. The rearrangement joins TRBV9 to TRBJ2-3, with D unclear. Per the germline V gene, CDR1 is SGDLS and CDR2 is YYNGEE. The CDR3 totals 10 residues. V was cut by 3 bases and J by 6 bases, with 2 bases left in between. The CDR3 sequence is CASSGDTQYF. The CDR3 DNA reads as TGTGCCAGCAGCGGGGATACGCAGTATTTT.

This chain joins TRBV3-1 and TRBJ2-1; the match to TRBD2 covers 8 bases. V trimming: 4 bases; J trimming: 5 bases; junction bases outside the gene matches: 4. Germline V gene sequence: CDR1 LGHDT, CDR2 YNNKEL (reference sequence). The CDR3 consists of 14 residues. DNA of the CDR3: TGTGCCAGCAGCCGGGTTAGCGGGAACAATGAGCAGTTCTTC. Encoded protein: CASSRVSGNNEQFF.

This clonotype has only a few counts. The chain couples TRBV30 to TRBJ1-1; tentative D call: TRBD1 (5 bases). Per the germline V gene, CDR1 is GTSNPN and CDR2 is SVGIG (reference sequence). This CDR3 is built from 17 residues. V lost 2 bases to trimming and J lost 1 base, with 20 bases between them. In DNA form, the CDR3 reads TGTGCCTGGAGTACCCCTCTGGGGGGAACAAAGAACACTGAAGCTTTCTTT. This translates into CAWSTPLGGTKNTEAFF.

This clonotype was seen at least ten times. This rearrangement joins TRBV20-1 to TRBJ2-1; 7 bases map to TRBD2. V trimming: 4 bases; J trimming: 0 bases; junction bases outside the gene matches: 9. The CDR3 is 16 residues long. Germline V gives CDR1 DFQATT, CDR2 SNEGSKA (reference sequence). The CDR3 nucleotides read TGCAGTGCTAAACCCGGGACTACAAGCTCCTACAATGAGCAGTTCTTC. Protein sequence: CSAKPGTTSSYNEQFF.

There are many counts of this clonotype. This CDR3 is CASSPLSTGRNTF. CDR3 coding DNA: TGTGCCAGCAGTCCCTTGTCGACAGGACGAAACACCTTC. The chain recombines TRBV12-3 or TRBV12-4 with TRBJ1-2, with D tentatively TRBD1 (6 bases). CDR3 length: 13 residues. The V and J ends lost 5 bases and 12 bases respectively, with 19 bases between them.

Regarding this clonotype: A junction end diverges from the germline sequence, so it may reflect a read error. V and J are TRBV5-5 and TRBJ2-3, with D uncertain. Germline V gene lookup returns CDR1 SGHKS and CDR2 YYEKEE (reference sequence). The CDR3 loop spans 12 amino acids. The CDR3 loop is CASSPITDTQCF. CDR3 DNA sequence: TGTGCCAGCAGCCCTATCACAGATACGCAGTGTTTT.

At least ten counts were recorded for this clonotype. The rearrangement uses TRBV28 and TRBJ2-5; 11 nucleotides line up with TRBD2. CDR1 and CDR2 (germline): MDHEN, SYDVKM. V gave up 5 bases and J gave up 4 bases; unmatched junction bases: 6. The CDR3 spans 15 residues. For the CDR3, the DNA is TGTGCCAGCAGTCAACTAGCGGGAGTGGGAGAGACCCAGTACTTC. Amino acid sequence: CASSQLAGVGETQYF.

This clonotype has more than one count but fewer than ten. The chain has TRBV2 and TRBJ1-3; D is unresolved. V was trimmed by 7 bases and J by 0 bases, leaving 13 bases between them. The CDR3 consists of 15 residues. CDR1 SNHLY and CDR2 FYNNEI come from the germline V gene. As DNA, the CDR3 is TGTGCCAGCAAGTCAAGCCCCAGCTCTGGAAACACCATATATTTT. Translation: CASKSSPSSGNTIYF. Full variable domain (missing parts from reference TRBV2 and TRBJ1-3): EPEVTQTPSHQVTQMGQEVILRCVPISNHLYFYWYRQILGQKVEFLVSFYNNEISEKSEIFDDQFSVERPDGSNFTLKIRSTKLEDSAMYFCASKSSPSSGNTIYFGEGSWLTVV.

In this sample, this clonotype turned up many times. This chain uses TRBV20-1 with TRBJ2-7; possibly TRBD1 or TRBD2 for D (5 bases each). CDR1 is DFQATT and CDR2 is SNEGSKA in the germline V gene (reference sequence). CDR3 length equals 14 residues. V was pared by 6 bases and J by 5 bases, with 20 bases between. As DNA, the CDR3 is TGCAGTGCAATTTGGGGGTACCAGCACGACGAGCAGTACTTC. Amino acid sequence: CSAIWGYQHDEQYF.

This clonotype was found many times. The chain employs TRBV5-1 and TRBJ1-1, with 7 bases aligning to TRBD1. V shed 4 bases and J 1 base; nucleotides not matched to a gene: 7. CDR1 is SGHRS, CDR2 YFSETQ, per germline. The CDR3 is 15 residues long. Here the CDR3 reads CASSNRQGQNTEAFF. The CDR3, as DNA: TGCGCCAGCAGCAATAGACAGGGCCAGAACACTGAAGCTTTCTTT.

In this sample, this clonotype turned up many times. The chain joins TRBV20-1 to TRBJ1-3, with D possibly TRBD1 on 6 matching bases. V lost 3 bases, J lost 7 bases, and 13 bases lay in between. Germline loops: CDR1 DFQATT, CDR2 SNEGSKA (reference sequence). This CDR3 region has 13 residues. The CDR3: CSASAQGQNTIYF. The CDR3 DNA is TGCAGTGCTAGCGCACAGGGCCAGAACACCATATATTTT.

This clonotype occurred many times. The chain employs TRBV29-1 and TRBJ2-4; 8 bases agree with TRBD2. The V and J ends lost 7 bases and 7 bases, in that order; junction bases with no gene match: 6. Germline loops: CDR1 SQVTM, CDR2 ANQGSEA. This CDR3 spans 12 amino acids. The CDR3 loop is CSAYSGANIQYF. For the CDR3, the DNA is TGCAGCGCCTATAGCGGGGCGAACATTCAGTACTTC.

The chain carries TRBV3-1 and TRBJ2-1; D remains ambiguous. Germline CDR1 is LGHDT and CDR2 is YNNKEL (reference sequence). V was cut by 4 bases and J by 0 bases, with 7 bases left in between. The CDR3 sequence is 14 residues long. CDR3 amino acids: CASSPWSSYNEQFF. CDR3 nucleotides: TGTGCCAGCAGCCCCTGGAGCTCCTACAATGAGCAGTTCTTC.

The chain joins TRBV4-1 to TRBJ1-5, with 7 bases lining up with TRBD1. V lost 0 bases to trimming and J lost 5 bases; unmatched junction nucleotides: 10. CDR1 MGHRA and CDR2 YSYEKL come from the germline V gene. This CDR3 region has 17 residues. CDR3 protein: CASSQDQRQGGHQPQHF. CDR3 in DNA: TGCGCCAGCAGCCAAGATCAGAGACAGGGTGGGCATCAGCCCCAGCATTTT.

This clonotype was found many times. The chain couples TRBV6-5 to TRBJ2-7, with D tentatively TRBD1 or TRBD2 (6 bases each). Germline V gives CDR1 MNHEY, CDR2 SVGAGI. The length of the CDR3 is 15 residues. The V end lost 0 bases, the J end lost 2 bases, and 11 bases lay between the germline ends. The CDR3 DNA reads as TGTGCCAGCAGTTACTCGGGGGGCCAACCCTACGAGCAGTACTTC. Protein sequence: CASSYSGGQPYEQYF.

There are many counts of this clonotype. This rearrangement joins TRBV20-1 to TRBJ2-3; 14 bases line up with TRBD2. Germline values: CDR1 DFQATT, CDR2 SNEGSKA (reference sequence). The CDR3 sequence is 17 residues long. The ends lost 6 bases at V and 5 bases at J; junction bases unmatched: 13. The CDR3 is CSASHPRTSGGKDTQYF. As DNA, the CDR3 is TGCAGTGCCAGTCACCCTCGGACTAGCGGGGGGAAAGATACGCAGTATTTT.